This T cell receptor beta chain was recorded in a study of blood T cell repertoires in COVID-19 (dated by TCRdb to the early 2020s). Concerning the study at large: Samples covering the acute and convalescent phases of COVID-19 were provided by collaborators in the United States, Italy and Spain. The prospective study material was composed of cDNA or gDNA derived from T cells, B-cell-depleted T cells, or PBMCs. Subjects who had been exposed to COVID-19, were actively infected with it, or had recovered from it provided the deeply sampled blood TCRbeta repertoires that made up the dataset. The repertoires were released in a freely available public database meant as a resource for research on the immune response to SARS-CoV-2. The samples were drawn from two sources: the first 160 participants of the ongoing ImmuneRACE study, and some 1,300 subjects contributed by 6 global collaborators. The sample metadata nearly always contained a de-identified subject ID, COVID-19 status, age in years and sex. Where available, HLA class I and class II types were obtained from metadata supplied by the sample provider rather than from assay-based typing.

The CDR3 runs 16 residues from the cysteine to the phenylalanine. CDR3 DNA only is kept here, 48 bases in frame from base 1. The trim is 6 bases for V and 0 bases for J, with a gap of 15 bases between the germline ends. The germline V gene sets CDR1 to ENHRY and CDR2 to SYGVKD. Comment on this clone: Its antigen is still unknown. Per-base qualities were not stored, and no clone one base away is much larger.

Overall study outcomes, separate from this receptor: The quantity of clinical and demographic metadata differed by source and by participant and was supplied without curation.

In the prospective study, participants were 18 to 89 years old, resided in about 25 geographic areas of the United States, and were enrolled through a virtual design. To assign participants to cohorts, the prospective study relied on clinical history that participants themselves reported in a screening survey and a study questionnaire. A participant counted as exposed if, within 2 weeks of entering the study, that participant had been in contact with someone who had a PCR-confirmed or clinician-diagnosed COVID-19 case. Mobile phlebotomists in the prospective study collected whole blood, serum and a nasopharyngeal or oropharyngeal swab from every participant. Additional blood draws and questionnaires over an approximately 2-month period could optionally be provided by prospective study participants. Before DNA extraction, prospective study blood samples were shipped either frozen or at room temperature.

The immunoSEQ Assay, a bias-controlled multiplex PCR, was used to amplify TCRbeta CDR3 regions from genomic DNA. As for how the authors treated the data: Within the assay, amplification of reference gene primers was used to estimate how many nucleated cells each sample contained. To quantify the absolute abundance of each unique TCRbeta CDR3 rearrangement, sequence reads were collapsed and filtered. For each sample, productive Simpson clonality was calculated as the square root of Simpson's diversity index over productive rearrangements. TCRdb provides this immuneACCESS table in a form limited to in-frame rearrangements. Some clones are lacking; in checked studies, under half of them reflect an unresolved V gene, and why the rest are absent is not known. V and J calls and clone size come straight from that table; D and trimming were deduced from the DNA. This sample lists 200,000 to 250,000 clones; just under 90% were detected once. The leading ten clones occupy around 0.87% of the sample.

The sequence derives from a man aged 45-65 years who had been exposed to COVID-19. The chain joins TRBV10-3 to TRBJ1-3; perhaps TRBD1 is the D gene, with 6 bases matching. The sequenced sample was PBMCs or T cells enriched from blood (not recorded which). The CDR3 region has the sequence CAISPGQLFSGNTIYF. The bases are TGTGCCATCAGCCCCGGACAGCTCTTCTCTGGAAACACCATATATTTT.